These 22 T cell receptor beta chains originate from one sample sequenced in a study of shared clonotypes between healthy human individuals. Method: immunoSEQ multiplex PCR; TCRdb's copy keeps in-frame clones and lacks some. The repertoire has 2 million to 2.5 million clones, 85% to 95% of them found once; the top ten carry 0.39%. What was sequenced was naive CD4+ T cells from PBMCs. Subset specified: CD45RA+ positively selected. These receptors originate from a man younger than 35 in good health. Some clones in this sample may be carry-over from other donors' samples.

This chain joins TRBV6-5 and TRBJ2-5, with D possibly matching TRBD1 (5 bases). In germline, CDR1 is MNHEY, CDR2 SVGAGI. V dropped 7 bases and J dropped 2 bases, with 14 bases sitting between them. The CDR3 contains 14 residues. Written as DNA, the CDR3 is TGTGCCAGCACCGACTCGACAGATCAAGAGACCCAGTACTTC. Translation gives CASTDSTDQETQYF.

Regarding this clone: The same CDR3 is also encoded by other DNA sequences in this sample. V usage is TRBV18 and J usage is TRBJ1-1, with D unclear. Germline values: CDR1 KGHSH, CDR2 LQKENI. Trimming took 1 base from V and 0 from J, leaving 3 bases between them. The CDR3 runs to 13 residues. CDR3: CASSPRVNTEAFF. The CDR3 DNA reads TGTGCCAGCTCACCACGGGTGAACACTGAAGCTTTCTTT.

The chain carries TRBV28 and TRBJ2-3; TRBD1 matches at 7 bases. Germline V gene data show CDR1 as MDHEN and CDR2 as SYDVKM. The CDR3 loop spans 18 amino acids. The trim removed 6 bases at V and 1 base at J, leaving 16 bases unmatched. This chain's CDR3 is CASSPHSFSGTGTDTQYF. CDR3 DNA sequence: TGTGCCAGCAGCCCCCATTCTTTCTCCGGGACAGGCACAGATACGCAGTATTTT.

This chain joins TRBV18 and TRBJ2-5; D ambiguous. Per germline, CDR1 KGHSH and CDR2 LQKENI. Trimming removed 6 bases at V and 5 bases at J, with 10 bases between. This CDR3 is built from 12 residues. The DNA of the CDR3 is TGTGCCAGCTCTTCCGCGAGGGAGACCCAGTACTTC. Protein product: CASSSARETQYF.

The V and J genes are TRBV18 and TRBJ2-7; 7 bases fit TRBD1. Germline V gene sequence: CDR1 KGHSH, CDR2 LQKENI. V shed 2 bases, J shed 5 bases, and the junction held 9 bases outside the gene matches. This CDR3 has 15 residues. CDR3 DNA: TGTGCCAGCTCACCAACGCTGCCGACAGGGAACGAGCAGTACTTC. Residues: CASSPTLPTGNEQYF.

The chain combines TRBV18 with TRBJ2-2; TRBD2 is a possible D gene (5 bases). The V gene's germline CDR1 is KGHSH and CDR2 LQKENI. V was clipped by 3 bases and J by 4 bases, with 12 bases between them. The CDR3 is 15 residues long. The CDR3, as DNA: TGTGCCAGCTCACCGGCTAGCATCGGCACCGGGGAGCTGTTTTTT. It specifies CASSPASIGTGELFF.

The V and J genes are TRBV13 and TRBJ1-5, with TRBD1 matching 8 bases. Germline V gene data show CDR1 as PRHDT and CDR2 as FYEKMQ (reference sequence). The CDR3 is 13 residues long. V was pared by 5 bases and J by 9 bases, with 6 bases of the junction left unmatched. The CDR3 region has the DNA TGTGCCAGCAGCGCGGACAGGGAAGGGCCCCAGCATTTT. Amino acids: CASSADREGPQHF.

The chain combines TRBV6-5 with TRBJ1-1; D possibly corresponds to TRBD1 (5 bases). The CDR3 is 15 residues long. The V gene lost 2 bases and the J gene lost 5 bases, with 15 bases spanning the gap. Germline V gives CDR1 MNHEY, CDR2 SVGAGI. CDR3 residues: CASSYGLSRGTEAFF. The CDR3 DNA reads TGTGCCAGCAGTTACGGTCTTTCCCGGGGGACTGAAGCTTTCTTT.

The chain couples TRBV5-1 to TRBJ2-7; D is ambiguous. Germline values: CDR1 SGHRS, CDR2 YFSETQ. V lost 0 bases, J lost 0 bases, and 13 bases lay in between. The CDR3 has 16 residues. CDR3 amino acids: CASSLGAAFSSYEQYF. The CDR3 region has the DNA TGCGCCAGCAGCTTGGGGGCGGCTTTTTCCTCCTACGAGCAGTACTTC.

The rearrangement links TRBV15 to TRBJ2-1; weak D call: TRBD2 (6 bases). CDR3 length equals 13 residues. CDR1 LNHNV and CDR2 YYDKDF come from the germline V gene (reference sequence). Trimming removed 5 bases from V and 13 bases from J, with 18 bases in between. CDR3 region: CATSGRRDFLQFF. DNA of the CDR3: TGTGCCACCAGCGGGCGACGGGACTTCCTTCAGTTCTTC.

The chain combines TRBV5-1 with TRBJ2-5; TRBD1 is a possible D gene (5 bases). This CDR3 spans 16 amino acids. Germline V CDR1 and CDR2: SGHRS, YFSETQ. V dropped 2 bases and J dropped 5 bases, with 19 bases sitting between them. CDR3 DNA sequence: TGCGCCAGCAGCTTACTGGCCACCACAGGTATTGAGACCCAGTACTTC. This encodes CASSLLATTGIETQYF.

The table lists this clone with a count of one. The chain uses TRBV5-1 and TRBJ2-1; 9 bases are a match to TRBD1. Germline loops: CDR1 SGHRS, CDR2 YFSETQ. CDR3 length equals 14 residues. V lost 3 bases to trimming and J lost 6 bases; unmatched junction nucleotides: 4. DNA for the CDR3: TGCGCCAGCAGCTCCCGGGACAGGGCCAATGAGCAGTTCTTC. The encoded protein is CASSSRDRANEQFF.

V is TRBV28 and J is TRBJ1-2; no clear D gene. V was trimmed by 3 bases and J by 8 bases, leaving 16 bases between them. Germline V gives CDR1 MDHEN, CDR2 SYDVKM. CDR3 length equals 14 residues. CDR3 sequence reads: CASSFSRYRGGYTF. The CDR3 DNA sequence: TGTGCCAGCAGTTTTTCTAGGTATCGGGGAGGCTACACCTTC.

V and J are TRBV30 and TRBJ2-5; possibly TRBD1 or TRBD2 for D (7 bases each). CDR1 and CDR2 (germline): GTSNPN, SVGIG (reference sequence). Trimming pared 5 bases from V and 1 base from J, leaving 14 bases between. The CDR3 loop spans 14 amino acids. CDR3 protein: CAWGGGTVQETQYF. In DNA, the CDR3 is TGTGCCTGGGGGGGAGGGACAGTCCAAGAGACCCAGTACTTC.

This clone was observed a single time. The CDR3: CASSLGRGLLREQYF. The CDR3 nucleotides are TGTGCCAGCAGCTTAGGACGGGGCCTCCTGAGGGAGCAGTACTTC. V and J are TRBV11-2 and TRBJ2-7; D may be TRBD1 or TRBD2 (5 bases each). This CDR3 is built from 15 residues. The germline V gene encodes CDR1 SGHAT and CDR2 FQNNGV. V lost 1 base and J 7 bases, leaving 17 bases between the germline ends.

A single count supports this clone. The V and J genes are TRBV6-1 and TRBJ2-5; TRBD1 or TRBD2 may be the D gene (5 bases each). V lost 6 bases to trimming and J lost 5 bases, with 13 bases between them. This CDR3 has 13 residues. Germline assignment: CDR1 MNHNS and CDR2 SASEGT. DNA of the CDR3: TGTGCCAGCAGGAGGGGTGCGCAGGAGACCCAGTACTTC. This gives the protein CASRRGAQETQYF.

The chain uses TRBV5-3 and TRBJ2-7; TRBD2 matches at 7 bases. TRBV5-3 is flagged as an ORF with uncertain function. J gave up 0 bases and V 8 bases, and 8 bases lay outside the gene matches. This CDR3 contains 14 residues. The CDR3 loop reads CASSLGLGSYEQYF. The CDR3 coding sequence is TGTGCCAGCAGCCTAGGACTAGGCTCCTACGAGCAGTACTTC.

In this sample, this clone turned up a few times. The CDR3 loop is CSVTRKTEAFF. In DNA form, the CDR3 reads TGCAGCGTCACCCGGAAGACTGAAGCTTTCTTT. This chain links TRBV29-1 with TRBJ1-1, with unresolved D. The CDR3 runs 11 residues. V lost 6 bases to trimming and J lost 5 bases, with 10 bases between them. Germline V lookup: CDR1 SQVTM, CDR2 ANQGSEA.

The chain employs TRBV28 and TRBJ1-2, with no clear D. Between the trimmed V and J ends, which lost 2 bases and 9 bases, there was a span of 13 bases. The CDR3 is made up of 13 amino acids. Germline assignment: CDR1 MDHEN and CDR2 SYDVKM. CDR3: CASSLAEAFSYTF. The CDR3 DNA is TGTGCCAGCAGTTTAGCAGAGGCCTTCAGCTACACCTTC.

V is TRBV11-3 and J is TRBJ2-2, with D uncertain. Germline loops: CDR1 SGHNT, CDR2 YENEEA. The CDR3 sequence is 12 residues long. Trimming cost V 5 bases and J 3 bases, with 4 bases left between them. The CDR3 DNA sequence: TGTGCCAGCAGCCCATACACCGGGGAGCTGTTTTTT. As protein: CASSPYTGELFF.

The V and J genes are TRBV9 and TRBJ2-2; 9 positions match TRBD1. The germline V gene has CDR1 SGDLS and CDR2 YYNGEE. J was trimmed by 7 bases and V by 1 base; bases with no gene match: 5. The CDR3 runs 15 residues. This CDR3 reads CASSVRDRANGELFF. CDR3 bases: TGTGCCAGCAGCGTACGGGACAGGGCGAACGGGGAGCTGTTTTTT.

The V gene is TRBV5-4, the J gene TRBJ2-7, with D perhaps given as TRBD1 or TRBD2 (6 bases each). Germline CDR1 SGHNT, CDR2 YYREEE (reference sequence). V dropped 3 bases and J dropped 3 bases, with 16 bases sitting between them. This CDR3 spans 15 amino acids. The CDR3 bases are TGTGCCAGCAGCTACGGATGGGGGGCGGACTACGAGCAGTACTTC. It codes for CASSYGWGADYEQYF.